What follows describes a single T cell receptor (beta chain). Antigen specificity is unknown. A read error may account for a junction end that differs from germline. The donors, all of them Caucasian adults, lived in Nashville, Tennessee. The data were taken from a study of shared clonotypes between healthy human individuals. Study findings and constraints: Sampling covered nothing but blood. Tissue TCR repertoires likely differ from those found in blood. In the sorted subsets, rarefaction showed sequencing was incomplete despite large depth. Naive subsets typically showed greater estimated richness than memory subsets.

There are 15 residues in the CDR3. Per germline, CDR1 ENHRY and CDR2 SYGVKD. Some clones are missing from TCRdb's copy, which holds only in-frame ones; the method was immunoSEQ multiplex PCR. The data hold 2 million to 2.5 million clones, with around 95% observed a single time. This sequence joins TRBV10-3 and TRBJ1-3; tentatively, D is TRBD1 (6 bases). This receptor was identified in a man between 18 and 29 years old in good health. The sample was naive CD4+ T cells sorted from blood. Described subset: CD45RA+ positively selected. The CDR3 loop reads CATSFGDISGNTIYF. The CDR3 coding sequence is TGTGCCACCAGTTTCGGGGACATCTCTGGAAACACCATATATTTT.